The sequence of this T cell receptor (beta chain) was determined in a study of OX40 agonist ivuxolimab in advanced cancers. For the study at large: The study enrolled dose-escalation patients with hepatocellular carcinoma, melanoma, renal cell or head and neck cancer.

A note on this clone: The target antigen is unknown.

V shed 10 bases and J shed 3 bases, with 12 bases lying between them. From germline, CDR1 is ENHRY and CDR2 SYGVKD. The CDR3 length is 13 residues. Findings and caveats of the study: Fewer expanded clones were found on average in CD4+ than in CD8+ T cells. With doses of 0.1 to 3.0 mg/kg, CD4+ and CD8+ blood T cells had undergone clonal expansion by week 6.

TCRdb keeps only in-frame clones here, not all; method: immunoSEQ multiplex PCR. The sample consists of roughly 50,000 clones, approximately 84% of them appearing once. This sequence joins TRBV10-3 and TRBJ1-4; TRBD1 is a possible D gene (5 bases). The sample in question was CD4+ or CD8+ T cells sorted from blood, obtained in a trial of the OX40 agonist ivuxolimab. The sequence derives from an adult with an advanced solid tumor such as melanoma, head and neck, liver or kidney cancer. CDR3 sequence (DNA): TGTGCCACCACAGGCACGGCTAATGAAAAACTGTTTTTT. It specifies CATTGTANEKLFF.